This T cell receptor beta chain comes out of a study of graft-versus-host responses after intestinal transplantation. Clones were read by immunoSEQ multiplex PCR, and TCRdb kept only the in-frame ones, dropping some. The sample includes about 59,000 clones, 94% seen only once; the top ten take around 0.4%. Of note for this clone: Its cognate antigen is unknown.

The germline V gene encodes CDR1 MNHNY and CDR2 SVGAGI (reference sequence). The CDR3 loop spans 14 amino acids. The rearrangement joins TRBV6-6 to TRBJ2-5; 8 bases are shared with TRBD2. The J call may be incorrect, as the DNA end agrees better with TRBJ2-7. Source: unstimulated CD4+ T cells sorted from spleen or lymph node cells, taken before transplant. The sequence was collected from a human donor who was the organ donor for an intestinal transplant. The CDR3 nucleotides read TGTGCCAGCACCGCATCGGGGGGGATATACGAGCAGTACTTC. It encodes CASTASGGIYEQYF.